Sequencing of this TCR beta chain was carried out in a study of cytomegalovirus exposure and HLA in healthy donors. PCR primers comprised 60 Vbeta and 13 Jbeta primers. Measured with immunoSEQ multiplex PCR; TCRdb has only the in-frame clones, and not every one. The sample includes about 120,000 clones, over 8.5% seen only once; the top ten take 5.5% to 7.5%. This clone was recorded a few times. CDR3 length: 12 amino acids. Germline CDR1 reads LNHNV; CDR2 reads YYDKDF (reference sequence). Trimming left V 6 bases short and J 0 bases short, with 5 bases between. The TCR originated in a middle-aged woman in good health and CMV-seropositive. This chain connects TRBV15 to TRBJ1-2; D uncertain. Sequenced input: PBMCs. The CDR3 sequence: CATSPANYGYTF. The DNA of the CDR3 is TGTGCCACCAGTCCAGCTAACTATGGCTACACCTTC.